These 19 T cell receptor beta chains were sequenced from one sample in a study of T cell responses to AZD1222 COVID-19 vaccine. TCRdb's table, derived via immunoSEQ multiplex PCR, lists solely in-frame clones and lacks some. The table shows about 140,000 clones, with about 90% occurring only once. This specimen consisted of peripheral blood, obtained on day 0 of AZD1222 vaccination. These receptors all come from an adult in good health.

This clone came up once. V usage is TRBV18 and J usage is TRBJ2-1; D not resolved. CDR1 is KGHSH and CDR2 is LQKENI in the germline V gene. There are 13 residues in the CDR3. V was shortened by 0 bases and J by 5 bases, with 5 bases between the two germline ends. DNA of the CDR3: TGTGCCAGCTCACCACCAGGAGACAATGAGCAGTTCTTC. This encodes CASSPPGDNEQFF.

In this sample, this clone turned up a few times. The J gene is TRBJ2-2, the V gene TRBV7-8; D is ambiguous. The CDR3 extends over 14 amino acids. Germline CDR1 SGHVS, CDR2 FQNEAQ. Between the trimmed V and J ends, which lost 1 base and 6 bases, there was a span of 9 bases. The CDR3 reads CASSLGSPPGELFF. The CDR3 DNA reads TGTGCCAGCAGCTTAGGATCCCCCCCCGGGGAGCTGTTTTTT.

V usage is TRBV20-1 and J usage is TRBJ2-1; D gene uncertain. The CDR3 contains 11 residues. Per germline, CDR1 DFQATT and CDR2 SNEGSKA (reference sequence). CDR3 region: CSLKAQSEKFF. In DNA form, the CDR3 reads TGCAGCCTAAAGGCTCAATCGGAGAAGTTCTTC.

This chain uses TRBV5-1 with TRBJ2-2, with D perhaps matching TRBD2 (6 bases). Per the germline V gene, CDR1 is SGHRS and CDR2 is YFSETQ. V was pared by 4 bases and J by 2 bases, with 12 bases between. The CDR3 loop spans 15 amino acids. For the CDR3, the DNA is TGCGCCAGCAGCGGAGGGTACCCAAACACCGGGGAGCTGTTTTTT. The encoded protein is CASSGGYPNTGELFF.

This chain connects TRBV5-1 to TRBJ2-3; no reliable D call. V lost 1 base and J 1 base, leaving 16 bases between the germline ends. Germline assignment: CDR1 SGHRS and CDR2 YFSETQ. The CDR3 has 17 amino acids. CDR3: CASSLSGPYMGTDTQYF. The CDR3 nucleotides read TGCGCCAGCAGCTTGTCTGGACCCTATATGGGCACAGATACGCAGTATTTT. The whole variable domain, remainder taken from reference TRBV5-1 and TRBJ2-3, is KAGVTQTPRYLIKTRGQQVTLSCSPISGHRSVSWYQQTPGQGLQFLFEYFSETQRNKGNFPGRFSGRQFSNSRSEMNVSTLELGDSALYLCASSLSGPYMGTDTQYFGPGTRLTVL.

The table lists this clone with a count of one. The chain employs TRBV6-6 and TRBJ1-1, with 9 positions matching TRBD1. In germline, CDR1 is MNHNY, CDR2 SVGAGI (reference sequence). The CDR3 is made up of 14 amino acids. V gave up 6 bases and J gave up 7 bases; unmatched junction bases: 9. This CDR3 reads CASRGDRAVNEAFF. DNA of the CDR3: TGTGCCAGCAGAGGGGACAGGGCGGTGAATGAAGCTTTCTTT.

In DNA, the CDR3 is TGTGCCAGCAGCTTGAGCAGGGGGCTTAGGGAAAAACTGTTTTTT. Its protein product is CASSLSRGLREKLFF. The genes are TRBV5-8 and TRBJ1-4; 8 positions match TRBD1. V was clipped by 1 base and J by 8 bases; unmatched bases: 7. Looked up from germline, CDR1 is SGHTS and CDR2 is YDEGEE. The CDR3 is 15 residues long.

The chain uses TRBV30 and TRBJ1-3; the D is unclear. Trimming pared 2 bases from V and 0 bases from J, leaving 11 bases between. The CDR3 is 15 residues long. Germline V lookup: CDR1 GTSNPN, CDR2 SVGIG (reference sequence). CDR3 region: CAWSLAGSSGNTIYF. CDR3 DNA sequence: TGTGCCTGGAGTCTTGCCGGCTCCTCTGGAAACACCATATATTTT.

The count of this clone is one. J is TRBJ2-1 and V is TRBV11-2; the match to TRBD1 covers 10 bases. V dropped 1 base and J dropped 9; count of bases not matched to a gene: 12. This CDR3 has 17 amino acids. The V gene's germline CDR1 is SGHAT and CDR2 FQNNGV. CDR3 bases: TGTGCCAGCAGCTTAGGGTCGGGACAGGGGTGGTCGGGTGAGCAGTTCTTC. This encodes CASSLGSGQGWSGEQFF. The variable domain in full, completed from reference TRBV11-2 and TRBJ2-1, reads EAGVAQSPRYKIIEKRQSVAFWCNPISGHATLYWYQQILGQGPKLLIQFQNNGVVDDSQLPKDRFSAERLKGVDSTLKIQPAKLEDSAVYLCASSLGSGQGWSGEQFFGPGTRLTVL.

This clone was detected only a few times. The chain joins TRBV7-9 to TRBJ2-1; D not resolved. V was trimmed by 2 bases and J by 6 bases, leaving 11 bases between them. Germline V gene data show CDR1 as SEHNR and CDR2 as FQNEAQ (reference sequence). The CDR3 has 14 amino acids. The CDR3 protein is CASSLSLSVNEQFF. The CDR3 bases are TGTGCCAGCAGCTTAAGTCTGTCAGTCAATGAGCAGTTCTTC.

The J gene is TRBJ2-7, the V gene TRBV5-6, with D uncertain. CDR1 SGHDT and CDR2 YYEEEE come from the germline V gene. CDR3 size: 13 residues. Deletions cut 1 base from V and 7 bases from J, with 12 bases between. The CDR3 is CASSLPPEPEQYF. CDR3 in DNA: TGTGCCAGCAGCTTGCCCCCCGAGCCTGAGCAGTACTTC.

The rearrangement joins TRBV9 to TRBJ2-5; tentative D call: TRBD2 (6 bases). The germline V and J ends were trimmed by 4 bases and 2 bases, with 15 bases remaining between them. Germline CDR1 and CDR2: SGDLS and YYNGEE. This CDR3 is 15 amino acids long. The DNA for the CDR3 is TGTGCCAGCAGCATCGGGGGACTGGAACAAGAGACCCAGTACTTC. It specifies CASSIGGLEQETQYF.

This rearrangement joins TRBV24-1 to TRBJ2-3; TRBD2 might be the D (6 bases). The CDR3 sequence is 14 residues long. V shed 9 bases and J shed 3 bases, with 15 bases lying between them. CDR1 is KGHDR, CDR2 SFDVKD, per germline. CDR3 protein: CATASGVGTDTQYF. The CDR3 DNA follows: TGTGCCACCGCATCGGGAGTCGGAACAGATACGCAGTATTTT.

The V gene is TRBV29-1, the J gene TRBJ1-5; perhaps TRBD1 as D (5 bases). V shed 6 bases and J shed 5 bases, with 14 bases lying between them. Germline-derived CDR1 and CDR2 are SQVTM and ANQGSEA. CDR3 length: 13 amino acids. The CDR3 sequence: CSVLEGTDQPQHF. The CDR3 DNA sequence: TGCAGCGTCCTGGAGGGGACCGATCAGCCCCAGCATTTT.

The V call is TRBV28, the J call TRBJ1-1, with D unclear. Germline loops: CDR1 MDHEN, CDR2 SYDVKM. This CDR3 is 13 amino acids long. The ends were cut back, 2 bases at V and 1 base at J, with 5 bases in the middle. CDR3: CASSLGQNTEAFF. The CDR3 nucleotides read TGTGCCAGCAGTTTAGGGCAGAACACTGAAGCTTTCTTT.

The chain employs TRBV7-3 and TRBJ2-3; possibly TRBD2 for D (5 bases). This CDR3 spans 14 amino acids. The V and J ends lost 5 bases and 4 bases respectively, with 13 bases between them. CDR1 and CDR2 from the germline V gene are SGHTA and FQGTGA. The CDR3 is CASSVEGGPDTQYF. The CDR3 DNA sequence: TGTGCCAGCAGCGTAGAGGGTGGCCCAGATACGCAGTATTTT.

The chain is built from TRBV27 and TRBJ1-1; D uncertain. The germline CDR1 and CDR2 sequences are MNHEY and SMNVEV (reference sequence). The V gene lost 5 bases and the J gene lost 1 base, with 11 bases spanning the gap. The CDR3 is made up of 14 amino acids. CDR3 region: CASSKKGPNTEAFF. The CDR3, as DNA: TGTGCCAGCAGTAAAAAGGGCCCGAACACTGAAGCTTTCTTT.

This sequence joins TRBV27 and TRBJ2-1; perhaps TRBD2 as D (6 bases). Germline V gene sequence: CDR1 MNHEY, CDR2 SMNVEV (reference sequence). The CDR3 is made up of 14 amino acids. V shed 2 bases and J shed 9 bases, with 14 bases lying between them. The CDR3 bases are TGTGCCAGCAGTTTAGCCCCGGGGGTTGGTGAGCAGTTCTTC. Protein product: CASSLAPGVGEQFF.

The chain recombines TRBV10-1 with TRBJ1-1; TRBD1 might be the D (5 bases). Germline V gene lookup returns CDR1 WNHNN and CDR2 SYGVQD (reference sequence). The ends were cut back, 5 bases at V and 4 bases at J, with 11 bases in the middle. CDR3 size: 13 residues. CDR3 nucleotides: TGCGCCAGCAGTCCGCAGGGTGTCACTGAAGCTTTCTTT. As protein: CASSPQGVTEAFF.